This paragraph covers one T cell receptor beta chain sequence. The sample is drawn from a study of blood T cell repertoires in COVID-19. The CDR3 has 17 residues. V lost 3 bases and J lost 7; bases outside the gene matches: 14. Per the germline V gene, CDR1 is SGHRS and CDR2 is YFSETQ. Using immunoSEQ multiplex PCR, the repertoire was profiled, and TCRdb retains in-frame clones only, with some absent. The sample lists approximately 180,000 clones, roughly 88% seen once, with 9.8% in the top ten. The chain employs TRBV5-1 and TRBJ1-2; 11 bases line up with TRBD1. Source material: peripheral blood. The receptor was isolated from a woman of 80 years or more with acute or convalescent COVID-19. The CDR3 loop reads CASSSGTGGRVFSGYTF. The CDR3 DNA follows: TGCGCCAGCAGCTCCGGGACAGGGGGTAGAGTTTTTTCTGGCTACACCTTC.